These 29 T cell receptor beta chains came from one sample sequenced in a study of blood T cell repertoires in COVID-19 (dated by TCRdb to the early 2020s). The method behind the library was the immunoSEQ multiplex PCR assay. TCRdb stores this immuneACCESS table with in-frame sequences only. Part of the clones is absent; in the studies checked, under half of the shortfall reflects unresolved V genes, and no reason is known for the rest. The sample has more than 95,000 clones on record, 85% to 90% of them singletons. The biggest ten clones account for 4.5% to 6% of the sample. Sequencing input: peripheral blood. The receptors derive from a human donor in a cohort sampled during active COVID-19.

V and J are TRBV10-3 and TRBJ1-1, with 12 bases aligning to TRBD1. CDR1 is ENHRY and CDR2 is SYGVKD in the germline V gene. The CDR3 has 17 amino acids. The V segment lost 4 bases and the J segment 7 bases; nucleotides outside the gene matches: 13. In nucleotides, the CDR3 is TGTGCCATCAGTGGAGTGGTGGGACAGGGGGCATTGGGTGAAGCTTTCTTT. It translates to CAISGVVGQGALGEAFF.

In DNA, the CDR3 is TGTGCCAGCAGCCCCGGGGCAGGGGTAAGCAATGAGCAGTTCTTC. Translated, it gives CASSPGAGVSNEQFF. The chain combines TRBV7-6 with TRBJ2-1, with D maybe TRBD1 (6 bases). CDR1 and CDR2 (germline): SGHVS, FNYEAQ. With 5 bases removed from V and 6 bases from J, the gap between germline ends came to 17 bases. CDR3 length: 15 residues.

This clone was counted between two and nine times. The V call is TRBV18, the J call TRBJ1-6; maybe TRBD1 (6 bases). This CDR3 contains 15 residues. With 4 bases removed from V and 6 bases from J, the gap between germline ends came to 13 bases. CDR1 and CDR2 from the germline V gene are KGHSH and LQKENI. CDR3 region: CASSLIRDINSPLHF. The CDR3 coding sequence is TGTGCCAGCTCACTCATCCGGGACATTAATTCACCCCTCCACTTT.

The chain combines TRBV5-1 with TRBJ1-2; D is ambiguous. The V and J ends lost 5 bases and 2 bases respectively, with 7 bases between them. The CDR3 loop spans 12 amino acids. Per germline, CDR1 SGHRS and CDR2 YFSETQ. CDR3 loop: CASRPTNYGYTF. CDR3 sequence (DNA): TGCGCCAGCAGGCCCACAAACTATGGCTACACCTTC.

This chain links TRBV27 with TRBJ2-7; TRBD1 matches at 11 bases. V lost 0 bases to trimming and J lost 3 bases; unmatched junction nucleotides: 7. CDR1 and CDR2 (germline): MNHEY, SMNVEV (reference sequence). This CDR3 region has 17 residues. As DNA, the CDR3 is TGTGCCAGCAGTTTATCGAGCGGGACAGGGGGGAGCTACGAGCAGTACTTC. Translation gives CASSLSSGTGGSYEQYF.

This sequence joins TRBV11-2 and TRBJ2-6, with D perhaps TRBD2 (5 bases). CDR3 length equals 12 residues. The germline V gene encodes CDR1 SGHAT and CDR2 FQNNGV. The V gene lost 6 bases and the J gene lost 10 bases, with 10 bases spanning the gap. This CDR3 is CASRDYINVLTF. In DNA, the CDR3 is TGTGCCAGCAGAGACTACATTAACGTCCTGACTTTC.

This sequence joins TRBV5-4 and TRBJ1-4; TRBD1 is a possible D gene (5 bases). CDR3 length: 16 amino acids. The V gene lost 4 bases and the J gene lost 3 bases, with 16 bases spanning the gap. The germline gives CDR1 SGHNT, CDR2 YYREEE (reference sequence). As DNA, the CDR3 is TGTGCCAGCAGCCTCCGGGGGGGTGCTGCTAATGAAAAACTGTTTTTT. It is translated as CASSLRGGAANEKLFF.

The chain is built from TRBV10-3 and TRBJ2-1, with TRBD2 matching over 8 bases. The CDR3 spans 14 residues. CDR1 and CDR2 from the germline V gene are ENHRY and SYGVKD. J gave up 6 bases and V 5 bases, and 6 bases lay outside the gene matches. CDR3 protein: CAISPGTSLNEQFF. For the CDR3, the DNA is TGTGCCATCAGTCCCGGGACTAGTCTCAATGAGCAGTTCTTC.

The genes are TRBV20-1 and TRBJ1-2, with D perhaps matching TRBD1 (6 bases). The CDR3 consists of 11 residues. The germline CDR1 and CDR2 sequences are DFQATT and SNEGSKA (reference sequence). Trimming left V 5 bases short and J 10 bases short, with 14 bases between. DNA of the CDR3: TGCAGTGCTTGGGGCAGGGGTTACTACACCTTC. Translating it yields CSAWGRGYYTF.

The chain recombines TRBV5-1 with TRBJ2-3; weak D call: TRBD1 (5 bases). CDR1 is SGHRS and CDR2 is YFSETQ in the germline V gene. Trimming took 6 bases from V and 0 from J, leaving 11 bases between them. The CDR3 loop spans 14 amino acids. The CDR3 is CASTYRQSTDTQYF. CDR3 nucleotides: TGCGCCAGCACTTACCGACAGAGCACAGATACGCAGTATTTT.

The gene calls are TRBV18 and TRBJ1-1; D call uncertain. Trimming stripped 2 bases from V and 1 base from J, with 8 bases between. Germline-derived CDR1 and CDR2 are KGHSH and LQKENI. This CDR3 is built from 14 residues. The CDR3 DNA is TGTGCCAGCTCACCAATCAACGGGAACACTGAAGCTTTCTTT. This codes for CASSPINGNTEAFF.

The V call is TRBV24-1, the J call TRBJ1-5; D ambiguous. CDR3 size: 14 residues. The V and J ends lost 4 bases and 0 bases respectively, with 6 bases between them. Germline-derived CDR1 and CDR2 are KGHDR and SFDVKD. The CDR3 coding sequence is TGTGCCACCAGTGAGATAGATAGCAATCAGCCCCAGCATTTT. Translating gives CATSEIDSNQPQHF.

This chain joins TRBV2 and TRBJ2-5, with D perhaps TRBD2 (5 bases). The CDR3 consists of 15 residues. Trimming shortened V by 3 bases and J by 5 bases, and 16 bases separated the two germline ends. Germline CDR1 reads SNHLY; CDR2 reads FYNNEI. The CDR3 protein is CASSEGRPRRETQYF. The CDR3 nucleotides are TGTGCCAGCAGTGAGGGGAGACCTAGGAGGGAGACCCAGTACTTC.

This clone was counted ten times or more. The chain links TRBV28 to TRBJ1-5; TRBD1 matches at 9 bases. In germline, CDR1 is MDHEN, CDR2 SYDVKM. The CDR3 is 18 amino acids. V was clipped by 4 bases and J by 1 base; unmatched bases: 11. CDR3 protein: CASSSRDRGKRSNQPQHF. CDR3 DNA: TGTGCCAGCAGTTCTCGTGACAGGGGGAAGAGGAGCAATCAGCCCCAGCATTTT.

This clone was seen a few times. The chain recombines TRBV9 with TRBJ2-3; D call uncertain. CDR3 length: 16 amino acids. Trimming stripped 0 bases from V and 8 bases from J, with 19 bases between. Germline V gene lookup returns CDR1 SGDLS and CDR2 YYNGEE. The CDR3 loop reads CASSVASTPSTGTQYF. The CDR3 bases are TGTGCCAGCAGCGTAGCTTCGACTCCAAGCACGGGTACGCAGTATTTT.

The chain carries TRBV19 and TRBJ2-2; 9 nucleotides agree with TRBD1. This CDR3 comprises 14 residues. Per the germline V gene, CDR1 is LNHDA and CDR2 is SQIVND (reference sequence). V lost 3 bases and J lost 6; bases outside the gene matches: 2. The CDR3 bases are TGTGCCAGTAGTATTGGGACAGGGCCCGGGGAGCTGTTTTTT. It is translated as CASSIGTGPGELFF.

This clone came up once. The rearrangement joins TRBV5-1 to TRBJ1-4, with D hard to call. CDR1 is SGHRS, CDR2 YFSETQ, per germline. V was cut by 0 bases and J by 7 bases, with 4 bases left in between. The CDR3 extends over 12 amino acids. DNA for the CDR3: TGCGCCAGCAGCTTGGATCTTGAAAAACTGTTTTTT. Its protein is CASSLDLEKLFF.

The chain combines TRBV2 with TRBJ2-1; possibly TRBD1 for D (6 bases). V shed 3 bases and J shed 6 bases, with 9 bases lying between them. Germline CDR1 reads SNHLY; CDR2 reads FYNNEI. The length of the CDR3 is 13 residues. Written as DNA, the CDR3 is TGTGCCAGCAGTGACCCAGGGGCCAATGAGCAGTTCTTC. Translated: CASSDPGANEQFF.

The chain recombines TRBV9 with TRBJ2-5, with 8 bases identical to TRBD2. The ends lost 3 bases at V and 5 bases at J; junction bases unmatched: 9. Germline CDR1 and CDR2: SGDLS and YYNGEE. CDR3 length: 15 amino acids. The CDR3 coding sequence is TGTGCCAGCAGCGGAAACGGGGGGGCCTTGGAGACCCAGTACTTC. Residues: CASSGNGGALETQYF.

The V gene is TRBV5-1, the J gene TRBJ2-1, with 13 nucleotides matching TRBD2. In germline, CDR1 is SGHRS, CDR2 YFSETQ. This CDR3 comprises 18 residues. V dropped 3 bases and J dropped 9; count of bases not matched to a gene: 15. CDR3 region: CASSSGLAGVGTLGEQFF. The CDR3 DNA is TGCGCCAGCAGCTCCGGACTAGCGGGAGTGGGTACGTTGGGTGAGCAGTTCTTC.

This chain uses TRBV7-3 with TRBJ2-6, with D uncertain. Per germline, CDR1 SGHTA and CDR2 FQGTGA. Between the trimmed V and J ends, which lost 6 bases and 0 bases, there was a span of 6 bases. The CDR3 is made up of 14 amino acids. The CDR3 loop is CASRASSGANVLTF. The CDR3 nucleotides are TGTGCCAGCAGGGCAAGCTCTGGGGCCAACGTCCTGACTTTC. Supplemented by reference TRBV7-3 and TRBJ2-6, the full variable domain reads GAGVSQTPSNKVTEKGKYVELRCDPISGHTALYWYRQSLGQGPEFLIYFQGTGAADDSGLPNDRFFAVRPEGSVSTLKIQRTERGDSAVYLCASRASSGANVLTFGAGSRLTVL.

V gene TRBV5-1 combines with J gene TRBJ2-2, with 9 bases identical to TRBD1. V dropped 4 bases and J dropped 4; count of bases not matched to a gene: 5. Germline loops: CDR1 SGHRS, CDR2 YFSETQ. CDR3 length: 15 amino acids. The CDR3: CASSGHRGRTGELFF. The CDR3 DNA reads as TGCGCCAGCAGCGGACACAGGGGGCGCACCGGGGAGCTGTTTTTT.

CDR3 protein: CSVGAPEDGYTF. As DNA, the CDR3 is TGCAGCGTGGGAGCCCCTGAGGATGGCTACACCTTC. The J gene is TRBJ1-2, the V gene TRBV29-1; no firm D call. This CDR3 spans 12 amino acids. The germline gives CDR1 SQVTM, CDR2 ANQGSEA. V lost 6 bases to trimming and J lost 6 bases, with 14 bases between them. The variable domain in full, completed from reference TRBV29-1 and TRBJ1-2, reads SAVISQKPSRDICQRGTSLTIQCQVDSQVTMMFWYRQQPGQSLTLIATANQGSEATYESGFVIDKFPISRPNLTFSTLTVSNMSPEDSSIYLCSVGAPEDGYTFGSGTRLTVV.

The chain recombines TRBV11-3 with TRBJ1-2; weak D call: TRBD1 (5 bases). The germline V gene encodes CDR1 SGHNT and CDR2 YENEEA. The V gene lost 4 bases and the J gene lost 1 base, with 13 bases spanning the gap. The CDR3 runs to 15 residues. As DNA, the CDR3 is TGTGCCAGCAGCTCCCGGAGGGGCCATAACTATGGCTACACCTTC. This sequence encodes CASSSRRGHNYGYTF. Full variable domain (missing parts from reference TRBV11-3 and TRBJ1-2): EAGVVQSPRYKIIEKKQPVAFWCNPISGHNTLYWYLQNLGQGPELLIRYENEEAVDDSQLPKDRFSAERLKGVDSTLKIQPAELGDSAVYLCASSSRRGHNYGYTFGSGTRLTVV.

V is TRBV5-1 and J is TRBJ2-7; the D gene is possibly TRBD2 (7 bases). The CDR3 loop spans 16 amino acids. V gave up 0 bases and J gave up 3 bases, with 16 bases separating them. CDR1 is SGHRS and CDR2 is YFSETQ in the germline V gene. This chain's CDR3 is CASSLGSGGTFYEQYF. The CDR3 bases are TGCGCCAGCAGCTTGGGCTCGGGGGGCACCTTCTACGAGCAGTACTTC.

The gene calls are TRBV6-1 and TRBJ2-5; TRBD2 aligns across 10 bases. With V trimmed by 2 bases and J by 5 bases, 14 bases remained unmatched. Germline CDR1 reads MNHNS; CDR2 reads SASEGT. The CDR3 runs 18 residues. This chain's CDR3 is CASSERLAGATGGETQYF. The CDR3 DNA reads as TGTGCCAGCAGTGAACGGCTAGCGGGAGCCACTGGTGGGGAGACCCAGTACTTC.

This sequence joins TRBV6-5 and TRBJ2-5, with D maybe TRBD2 (7 bases). CDR1 and CDR2 from the germline V gene are MNHEY and SVGAGI. This CDR3 region has 15 residues. With 5 bases removed from V and 3 bases from J, the gap between germline ends came to 16 bases. CDR3 in DNA: TGTGCCAGCAGTCGAGGGGGAGGGCGAGAAGAGACCCAGTACTTC. Protein: CASSRGGGREETQYF.

J is TRBJ1-3 and V is TRBV25-1; tentatively, D is TRBD1 (5 bases). The CDR3 runs to 14 residues. Germline V CDR1 and CDR2: MGHDK, SYGVNS. Trimming removed 7 bases at V and 2 bases at J, with 12 bases between. The CDR3 bases are TGTGCCAGCACCTGGGGGGGTGCTGGAAACACCATATATTTT. As protein: CASTWGGAGNTIYF. The full variable domain, its missing parts supplied by reference TRBV25-1 and TRBJ1-3, is EADIYQTPRYLVIGTGKKITLECSQTMGHDKMYWYQQDPGMELHLIHYSYGVNSTEKGDLSSESTVSRIRTEHFPLTLESARPSHTSQYLCASTWGGAGNTIYFGEGSWLTVV.

This rearrangement joins TRBV3-1 (or the pseudogene TRBV3-2) to TRBJ2-1; 10 nucleotides match TRBD2. The CDR3 sequence is 15 residues long. Germline loops: CDR1 LGHDT, CDR2 YNNKEL (reference sequence). The ends lost 4 bases at V and 8 bases at J; junction bases unmatched: 8. The CDR3 protein is CASSPAAGGPYEQFF. CDR3 coding DNA: TGTGCCAGCAGCCCCGCAGCGGGGGGGCCATATGAGCAGTTCTTC.